This T cell receptor (beta chain) originates from a study of shared clonotypes between healthy human individuals. Produced via immunoSEQ multiplex PCR; TCRdb's table is partial and in-frame only. The sample lists roughly 2.2 million clones, about 90% occurring once. As for this clone: What it binds is not known.

Those who donated were healthy HIV-negative adults, with no recent acute infections or vaccinations reported. Study-level points and caveats: Researchers found naive subsets generally carried larger estimated richness than memory subsets. Clonotypes not shared had lower generation probabilities than those common to all four donors. Having only a few donors restricted how much genetic and exposure-history diversity was captured.

The sample taken for sequencing was naive CD4+ T cells from PBMCs. Sample subset: CD45RA+ positively selected. The source is a man in his late teens or twenties in good health. Some clones in this sample may be carry-over from other donors' samples.

The CDR3 nucleotides are TGCGCCAGCAACCTAGGCGCGAGCGTCTCCTACAATGAGCAGTTCTTC. The encoded protein is CASNLGASVSYNEQFF. V is TRBV5-1 and J is TRBJ2-1; D uncertain. Germline-derived CDR1 and CDR2 are SGHRS and YFSETQ. The V and J ends lost 6 bases and 0 bases respectively, with 16 bases between them. The length of the CDR3 is 16 residues.